The 18 T cell receptor beta chains reported below all come from one sample, sequenced in a study of blood T cells in healthy people across ages. PCR was performed a second time for about 6 to 12 cycles using a sample-barcoded 5' primer and a J-beta primer mix. TCRdb ran MiXCR on the 5' RACE reads and lists one entry per CDR3 protein. The sample lists about 580,000 distinct CDR3 sequences, around 48% occurring once. The sample taken for sequencing was blood. The receptors stem from a man of 80 years or more in good health.

This chain connects TRBV11-2 to TRBJ2-6; D may be TRBD1 (5 bases). CDR1 and CDR2 from the germline V gene are SGHAT and FQNNGV. V lost 7 bases and J 0 bases, leaving 10 bases between the germline ends. The CDR3 loop spans 15 amino acids. CDR3 residues: CASTQGFSGANVLTF. In nucleotides, the CDR3 is TGTGCCAGCACCCAGGGTTTCTCTGGGGCCAACGTCCTGACTTTC.

This clonotype was recorded a few times. J is TRBJ1-5 and V is TRBV6-6; 8 bases are shared with TRBD1. Trimming removed 5 bases from V and 4 bases from J; junction bases left unmatched: 1. The CDR3 contains 13 residues. Germline CDR1 MNHNY, CDR2 SVGAGI (reference sequence). CDR3 sequence: CASSRQGNQPQHF. The DNA for the CDR3 is TGTGCCAGCAGTCGACAGGGGAATCAGCCCCAGCATTTT.

This clonotype was picked up a small number of times. CDR3 DNA sequence: TGCGCCACGAAGGCGGGGCCTAGCACAGATACGCAGTATTTT. Its protein product is CATKAGPSTDTQYF. V and J are TRBV5-1 and TRBJ2-3; D is perhaps TRBD2 (6 bases). The CDR3 contains 14 residues. V dropped 9 bases and J dropped 0 bases, with 14 bases sitting between them. Germline V gene sequence: CDR1 SGHRS, CDR2 YFSETQ.

This clonotype was counted between two and nine times. The chain has TRBV29-1 and TRBJ2-3; TRBD2 matches 10 bases. The CDR3 covers 13 residues. Unmatched junction bases numbered 6, after V lost 6 bases and J lost 6 bases. CDR1 and CDR2 (germline): SQVTM, ANQGSEA. CDR3: CSVQREGGDTQYF. In nucleotides, the CDR3 is TGCAGCGTCCAGCGGGAGGGAGGCGATACGCAGTATTTT.

The rearrangement links TRBV12-3 or TRBV12-4 to TRBJ2-6; TRBD2 matches at 12 bases. Germline trimming cut 6 bases from V and 1 base from J; bases unmatched to any gene: 4. The CDR3 is 17 amino acids. The CDR3 is CASSGTSGRSGANVLTF. The CDR3 coding sequence is TGTGCCAGCAGCGGGACTAGCGGGCGTTCTGGGGCCAACGTCCTGACTTTC.

This chain uses TRBV12-3 or TRBV12-4 with TRBJ2-5; TRBD1 agrees at 10 bases. J gave up 4 bases and V 3 bases, and 5 bases lay outside the gene matches. This CDR3 is 15 amino acids long. The CDR3 region is CASSLVDRGLETQYF. In DNA form, the CDR3 reads TGTGCCAGCAGTTTGGTTGACAGGGGGCTAGAGACCCAGTACTTC.

This clonotype was seen a few times. The V call is TRBV7-2, the J call TRBJ2-7; D is unclear. Germline V gene sequence: CDR1 SGHTA, CDR2 FQGNSA. This CDR3 comprises 14 residues. V was pared by 2 bases and J by 4 bases, with 12 bases between. The CDR3 coding sequence is TGTGCCAGCAGCTTACGGAGAAATATATACGAGCAGTACTTC. Protein product: CASSLRRNIYEQYF.

This clonotype has more than one count but fewer than ten. This rearrangement joins TRBV29-1 to TRBJ2-7; weak D call: TRBD2 (6 bases). The CDR3 length is 12 residues. CDR1 and CDR2 (germline): SQVTM, ANQGSEA. V lost 1 base and J 4 bases, leaving 8 bases between the germline ends. The CDR3 bases are TGCAGCGTTGAAGGAAGCGGGTACGAGCAGTACTTC. Translation gives CSVEGSGYEQYF.

The chain employs TRBV10-2 and TRBJ1-1; D is uncertain. V was pared by 6 bases and J by 3 bases, with 14 bases between. The V gene's germline CDR1 is WSHSY and CDR2 SAAADI. The CDR3 has 14 amino acids. CDR3 sequence reads: CASRPAEGYTEAFF. Written as DNA, the CDR3 is TGCGCCAGCAGGCCGGCTGAGGGATACACTGAAGCTTTCTTT.

This clonotype has more than one count but fewer than ten. The V gene is TRBV13, the J gene TRBJ2-7; D is possibly TRBD2 (6 bases). V was shortened by 0 bases and J by 5 bases, with 17 bases between the two germline ends. Germline loops: CDR1 PRHDT, CDR2 FYEKMQ (reference sequence). This CDR3 comprises 16 residues. CDR3 sequence: CASSLGRRGSGHEQYF. The CDR3 DNA sequence: TGTGCCAGCAGCTTAGGCCGGAGGGGATCCGGCCACGAGCAGTACTTC.

About this clonotype: Possible read error: a much larger clone is one base away. V is TRBV7-9 and J is TRBJ2-5; unclear D gene. Germline-derived CDR1 and CDR2 are SEHNR and FQNEAQ (reference sequence). The CDR3 spans 14 residues. V was shortened by 3 bases and J by 1 base, with 9 bases between the two germline ends. CDR3 coding DNA: TGTGCCAGCAGCTTGAGACACTTCCAAGAGACCCAGTACTTC. Protein sequence: CASSLRHFQETQYF. Full variable domain (remainder filled in from reference TRBV7-9 and TRBJ2-5): DTGVSQNPRHKITKRGQNVTFRCDPISEHNRLYWYRQTLGQGPEFLTYFQNEAQLEKSRLLSDRFSAERPKGSFSTLEIQRTEQGDSAMYLCASSLRHFQETQYFGPGTRLLVL.

This clonotype was picked up a small number of times. The rearrangement links TRBV6-2 or TRBV6-3 to TRBJ2-2, with 8 bases that match TRBD2. Germline loops: CDR1 MNHEY, CDR2 SVGEGT. This CDR3 has 14 residues. V gave up 10 bases and J gave up 7 bases; unmatched junction bases: 11. The CDR3 is CATTGGAENGELFF. The DNA of the CDR3 is TGTGCCACCACCGGGGGGGCCGAGAACGGGGAGCTGTTTTTT.

This clonotype showed up just a few times. The V call is TRBV5-1, the J call TRBJ2-5; tentatively, D is TRBD2 (6 bases). Germline V gene sequence: CDR1 SGHRS, CDR2 YFSETQ. V shed 4 bases and J shed 1 base, with 17 bases lying between them. The CDR3 length is 16 residues. The CDR3 sequence is CASSPISLAVQETQYF. The CDR3 DNA reads as TGCGCCAGCAGCCCCATCTCATTAGCGGTCCAAGAGACCCAGTACTTC.

The V and J genes are TRBV7-2 and TRBJ2-1; 7 bases match TRBD2. There are 16 residues in the CDR3. Trimming took 4 bases from V and 1 from J; bases not matched to a gene: 7. Germline V gene data show CDR1 as SGHTA and CDR2 as FQGNSA. The CDR3 spells CASSSGRGESYNEQFF. CDR3 DNA: TGTGCCAGCAGCTCGGGGAGGGGCGAATCCTACAATGAGCAGTTCTTC.

A few counts support this clonotype. The J gene is TRBJ2-3, the V gene TRBV7-9; 7 nucleotides match TRBD2. V was clipped by 6 bases and J by 2 bases; unmatched bases: 8. This CDR3 region has 15 residues. Germline CDR1 reads SEHNR; CDR2 reads FQNEAQ (reference sequence). DNA of the CDR3: TGTGCCAGCAGGACTCTCGGGGGGAACACAGATACGCAGTATTTT. Protein sequence: CASRTLGGNTDTQYF.

The J gene is TRBJ2-5, the V gene TRBV7-9, with 9 bases aligning to TRBD1. This CDR3 is 16 amino acids long. With V trimmed by 3 bases and J by 4 bases, 9 bases remained unmatched. From germline, CDR1 is SEHNR and CDR2 FQNEAQ (reference sequence). The CDR3 bases are TGTGCCAGCAGCTTCGGGACAGGGTTTTATGGAGAGACCCAGTACTTC. The encoded protein is CASSFGTGFYGETQYF.

The chain carries TRBV4-3 and TRBJ2-7, with a possible D match to TRBD1 (5 bases). Germline assignment: CDR1 LGHNA and CDR2 YSLEER. V gave up 0 bases and J gave up 4 bases, with 10 bases separating them. The CDR3 runs 14 residues. CDR3 residues: CASSQEKGPYEQYF. In DNA form, the CDR3 reads TGCGCCAGCAGCCAAGAAAAGGGGCCTTACGAGCAGTACTTC.

The chain combines TRBV27 with TRBJ1-5; no definite D call. The CDR3 is 13 residues long. Germline lookup yields CDR1 MNHEY and CDR2 SMNVEV (reference sequence). The V gene lost 5 bases and the J gene lost 7 bases, with 12 bases spanning the gap. The CDR3 loop is CASSIGRFQPQHF. In DNA, the CDR3 is TGTGCCAGCAGTATAGGAAGGTTCCAGCCCCAGCATTTT.